The clone carrying this T cell receptor (beta chain) occurred once. Authors' processing steps: By means of reference gene primer amplification, nucleated cell counts were estimated. The data were produced by immunoSEQ multiplex PCR, yet TCRdb's version contains in-frame clones alone and is incomplete. Clonal size and the V and J genes are those of that table, whereas D and trimming came from the DNA. The table lists some 250,000 clones, around 90% of them singletons. This entry is derived from a study of blood T cell repertoires in COVID-19. Looking at the study overall: PBMCs, B-cell-depleted T cells, or T cells provided the cDNA or gDNA that made up the material.

V gave up 0 bases and J gave up 2 bases, with 6 bases separating them. Germline CDR1 and CDR2: SGDLS and YYNGEE. The length of the CDR3 is 14 residues. The rearrangement links TRBV9 to TRBJ1-3; TRBD1 might be the D (6 bases). This TCR was recovered from a human donor in a cohort sampled during active COVID-19. The sequencing input was peripheral blood. The CDR3 sequence is CASSVAGAGNTIYF. The CDR3 region has the DNA TGTGCCAGCAGCGTAGCAGGGGCTGGAAACACCATATATTTT.